The rows below give T cell receptor beta chains drawn from one sample of a study of T cells in Graves' hyperthyroidism and ophthalmopathy. TCRdb re-derived calls from the multiplex PCR reads in MiXCR, one entry per CDR3 protein. The data contain approximately 430,000 distinct CDR3 sequences, 15% to 18% of them seen just once; the ten biggest clones take up approximately 7.5%. The sample comprised blood. All receptors derive from a woman between 18 and 29 years old with Graves' hyperthyroidism. The CDR3 runs from the conserved cysteine through the conserved F or W. A D gene is named only where the DNA matches it firmly. Clone size is not always given. Where it is, it says once, few, many or a class for expanded clones.

v_gene	j_gene	d_gene	abundance	len	CDR3nt	CDR3aa
TRBV7-3	TRBJ2-3	NA	many	13	TGTGCCAGCAGCTTAAGCTCGGAGGATACGCAGTATTTT	CASSLSSEDTQYF
TRBV10-3	TRBJ2-2	TRBD1	many	14	TGTGCCATTTCCGGGACAGCAGGCACCGGGGAGCTGTTTTTT	CAISGTAGTGELFF
TRBV9	TRBJ2-2	NA	many	17	TGTGCCAGCAGCACTCCCCATTCTAGCGCCTACACCGGGGAGCTGTTTTTT	CASSTPHSSAYTGELFF
TRBV6-1	TRBJ1-5	NA	few	15	TGTGCCAGCAGGCTCCGGACACGTGGCAATCAGCCCCAGCATTTT	CASRLRTRGNQPQHF
TRBV7-9	TRBJ2-1	NA	many	12	TGTGCCAGCAGCTCGAATAGGGCTGAGCAGTTCTTC	CASSSNRAEQFF
TRBV6-1	TRBJ2-4	NA	once	11	TGTGCCAGCAGCCAAGATCGCGTTCAGTACTTC	CASSQDRVQYF
TRBV7-9	TRBJ2-7	NA	many	14	TGTGCCAGCAGCCGGCCCTCTTTTGTGGACGAGCAGTACTTC	CASSRPSFVDEQYF
TRBV20-1	TRBJ2-1	NA	many	16	TGCAGTGCTAGAGATAGGAGCGCTAGCTCCTACAATGAGCAGTTCTTC	CSARDRSASSYNEQFF
TRBV12-3/TRBV12-4	TRBJ2-1	TRBD1	NA	17	TGTGCCAGCAGTCTTCATCTCGGGACAGGGGGTGGGAGTGAGCAGTTCTTC	CASSLHLGTGGGSEQFF
TRBV2	TRBJ2-1	NA	many	11	TGTGCCAGCAGTGACCCTTGGGAGCAGTTCTTC	CASSDPWEQFF
TRBV7-9	TRBJ2-4	NA	many	15	TGTGCCAGCAGCTTGGCGCAGGGCTTTCGAAACATTCAGTACTTC	CASSLAQGFRNIQYF
TRBV5-1	TRBJ2-7	NA	many	14	TGCGCCAGCAGCTTAGAGGAGGGATCCTACGAGCAGTACTTC	CASSLEEGSYEQYF
TRBV5-1	TRBJ2-2	TRBD1	many	14	TGCGCCAGCAGGACAGGGGGCAACACCGGGGAGCTGTTTTTT	CASRTGGNTGELFF
TRBV7-9	TRBJ2-5	NA	NA	15	TGTGCCAGCAGCTTAACGACCTCCTCCCGGGAGACCCAGTACTTC	CASSLTTSSRETQYF
TRBV5-1	TRBJ2-3	NA	NA	15	TGCGCCAGCAGCTTCCTCGGGGGGCTCACAGATACGCAGTATTTT	CASSFLGGLTDTQYF
TRBV12-3/TRBV12-4	TRBJ2-4	TRBD2	many	16	TGTGCCAGCAGCCGACTAGCGGGTAACGCCAAAAACATTCAGTACTTC	CASSRLAGNAKNIQYF
TRBV30	TRBJ1-4	TRBD1	NA	15	TGTGCCTGGAAACTGGGGACAGGGGCTTGGGAAAAACTGTTTTTT	CAWKLGTGAWEKLFF
TRBV6-1	TRBJ2-3	NA	many	15	TGTGCCAGCAGTTTAGATCGGGGTAGCACAGATACGCAGTATTTT	CASSLDRGSTDTQYF
TRBV7-9	TRBJ2-7	TRBD2	many	16	TGTGCCAGCAGCTTATATCCTAGCGGGAGAGTGGGCGAGCAGTACTTC	CASSLYPSGRVGEQYF
TRBV6-5	TRBJ1-5	NA	many	13	TGTGCCAGCAGTTACCTAGGGATGGAGCCCCAGCATTTT	CASSYLGMEPQHF
TRBV20-1	TRBJ2-7	TRBD1	many	13	TGCAGTGCTTGGGACAGGGGTGCTCGCGAGCAGTACTTC	CSAWDRGAREQYF
TRBV18	TRBJ2-1	NA	many	14	TGTGCCAGCTCGCTAGAGGGACTCCTCAATGAGCAGTTCTTC	CASSLEGLLNEQFF
TRBV20-1	TRBJ2-7	TRBD1	many	12	TGCAGTGCCATCAGACAGGGATTGGAGCAGTACTTC	CSAIRQGLEQYF
TRBV2	TRBJ2-6	TRBD1	many	16	TGTGCCAGCAGCGGACAGGGGAGCTCTGGGGCCAACGTCCTGACTTTC	CASSGQGSSGANVLTF
TRBV6-1	TRBJ2-3	NA	many	16	TGTGCCAGCAGTGAATCGCTCCGGATAGCCGCAGATACGCAGTATTTT	CASSESLRIAADTQYF
TRBV18	TRBJ1-2	NA	many	13	TGTGCCAGCGTACAGGGACCTAACTATGGCTACACCTTC	CASVQGPNYGYTF
TRBV4-2	TRBJ2-5	NA	NA	15	TGTGCCAGCAGCCAAGAGCCCGGAGGGGTGGAGACCCAGTACTTC	CASSQEPGGVETQYF
TRBV5-8	TRBJ2-6	NA	few	19	TGTGCCAGCAGCTACTTCCTGACCGCTACTCCCATCGGGGCCAACGTCCTGACTTTC	CASSYFLTATPIGANVLTF
TRBV7-2	TRBJ2-7	NA	many	15	TGTGCCAGCAGCTCGGACGGAGGGTTGGCCTACAAGCAGTACTTC	CASSSDGGLAYKQYF
TRBV11-2	TRBJ2-1	NA	many	16	TGTGCCAGCAGGGGCCTGGGGGCGGCCGCCATCCATGAGCAGTTCTTC	CASRGLGAAAIHEQFF
TRBV30	TRBJ1-6	NA	few	14	TGTGCCTGGAGTGTCGGGCAGAGGTATTCACCCCTCCACTTT	CAWSVGQRYSPLHF
TRBV9	TRBJ2-3	NA	NA	16	TGTGCCAGCAGCGTAGAAGGGGGGCAGTTTGGCGATACGCAGTATTTT	CASSVEGGQFGDTQYF
TRBV12-3/TRBV12-4	TRBJ2-2	NA	many	16	TGTGCCAGCAGTTTAAGTTCCAGGGGGAACACCGGGGAGCTGTTTTTT	CASSLSSRGNTGELFF
TRBV10-2	TRBJ2-5	NA	few	14	TGCGCCAGCAGTGAGTTTGTACGACTAGAGACCCAGTACTTC	CASSEFVRLETQYF
TRBV10-3	TRBJ2-7	NA	many	17	TGTGCCATCAGTGAGTCGATAAGTAGGGGGGCCGCCTACGAGCAGTACTTC	CAISESISRGAAYEQYF
TRBV20-1	TRBJ2-1	NA	NA	16	TGCAGTGCTAGTTCACCGGGTTTTAGCTCCTACAATGAGCAGTTCTTC	CSASSPGFSSYNEQFF
TRBV7-2	TRBJ2-3	TRBD2	NA	17	TGTGCCAGCAGCACCGTAGCGGGAGGGCCGAGTACAGATACGCAGTATTTT	CASSTVAGGPSTDTQYF
TRBV28	TRBJ2-5	TRBD2	many	15	TGTGCCAGCTGGGATATGCGGGGGGCCCGGGAGACCCAGTACTTC	CASWDMRGARETQYF
TRBV29-1	TRBJ2-7	NA	few	12	TGCAGCGGGAAGGTTGGCTCCTACGAGCAGTACTTC	CSGKVGSYEQYF
TRBV6-2/TRBV6-3	TRBJ2-7	TRBD1	many	13	TGTGCCAGCAGACGACAGGGGGCCTACGAGCAGTACTTC	CASRRQGAYEQYF
TRBV7-3	TRBJ2-1	TRBD2	NA	17	TGTGCCAGCAGCCACTCCGGGACTAGCGGGGGGGCAAATGAGCAGTTCTTC	CASSHSGTSGGANEQFF
TRBV6-5	TRBJ1-2	NA	many	14	TGTGCCAGCAGTTACAGGAGACAGTCCTATGGCTACACCTTC	CASSYRRQSYGYTF
TRBV20-1	TRBJ1-1	NA	medium-sized	14	TGCAGTGCTAGAGATCGGGAAAGGAACACTGAAGCTTTCTTT	CSARDRERNTEAFF
TRBV4-1	TRBJ2-7	NA	many	14	TGCGCCAGCAGCCCCGGGGACAATACCTACGAGCAGTACTTC	CASSPGDNTYEQYF
TRBV6-1	TRBJ1-4	TRBD1	NA	13	TGTGCCAGCAGTGATAGGACAGGTGGAAAACTGTTTTTT	CASSDRTGGKLFF